Each of the 14 T cell receptor beta chains below was sequenced from the same sample in a study of blood T cell repertoires in COVID-19. The data were produced by immunoSEQ multiplex PCR, yet TCRdb's version contains in-frame clones alone and is incomplete. The sample consists of about 30,000 clones, approximately 80% of them appearing once. Sample: peripheral blood. The origin of the receptors is a man older than 75 with acute or convalescent COVID-19.

The chain employs TRBV27 and TRBJ2-2; 7 nucleotides align to TRBD2. The CDR3 length is 15 residues. Germline V lookup: CDR1 MNHEY, CDR2 SMNVEV (reference sequence). Trimming at V came to 8 bases and at J to 3 bases, leaving 9 bases not matched to a gene. The chain's CDR3 is CASFRTRGDTGELFF. CDR3 DNA sequence: TGTGCCAGCTTTCGGACTAGAGGCGACACCGGGGAGCTGTTTTTT.

V is TRBV19 and J is TRBJ1-4, with D hard to call. V was trimmed by 3 bases and J by 8 bases, leaving 19 bases between them. Germline V gene lookup returns CDR1 LNHDA and CDR2 SQIVND (reference sequence). The CDR3 consists of 16 residues. The CDR3 DNA reads as TGTGCCAGTAGTATCAAGCCCCCGGGGTTTAGAGAAAAACTGTTTTTT. This sequence encodes CASSIKPPGFREKLFF.

The CDR3, as DNA: TGCGCCAGCAGCCAAGACACAGGGGGAGTCTATGGCTACACCTTC. This sequence encodes CASSQDTGGVYGYTF. The gene calls are TRBV4-3 and TRBJ1-2; TRBD1 aligns across 8 bases. Germline trimming cut 0 bases from V and 4 bases from J; bases unmatched to any gene: 4. Germline V CDR1 and CDR2: LGHNA, YSLEER. The CDR3 contains 15 residues.

The V and J genes are TRBV7-9 and TRBJ2-1; 10 bases fit TRBD2. V shed 2 bases and J 2 bases; nucleotides not matched to a gene: 0. The length of the CDR3 is 15 residues. Looked up from germline, CDR1 is SEHNR and CDR2 is FQNEAQ (reference sequence). The CDR3 DNA sequence: TGTGCCAGCAGCTTAACTAGCGGGACCTACAATGAGCAGTTCTTC. It translates to CASSLTSGTYNEQFF.

For the CDR3, the DNA is TGTGCCAGCAGTTACTCGTACCAGGGGTCGAACACTGAAGCTTTCTTT. Encoded protein: CASSYSYQGSNTEAFF. The chain has TRBV6-5 and TRBJ1-1; tentatively, D is TRBD1 (6 bases). The CDR3 sequence is 16 residues long. The germline V and J ends were trimmed by 0 bases and 1 base, with 12 bases remaining between them. CDR1 is MNHEY and CDR2 is SVGAGI in the germline V gene.

The rearrangement links TRBV9 to TRBJ2-5; D might be TRBD2 (6 bases). Germline CDR1 reads SGDLS; CDR2 reads YYNGEE. The V end was cut by 1 base, the J end by 1 base, with 11 bases between. This CDR3 region has 15 residues. The CDR3 nucleotides are TGTGCCAGCAGCGTATATGGAGGGCTCCAAGAGACCCAGTACTTC. Protein sequence: CASSVYGGLQETQYF.

This chain uses TRBV27 with TRBJ2-7; 11 bases fit TRBD1. The ends lost 5 bases at V and 5 bases at J; junction bases unmatched: 2. The CDR3 has 13 residues. Germline V CDR1 and CDR2: MNHEY, SMNVEV (reference sequence). The CDR3 region is CASSGQGANEQYF. The CDR3 DNA is TGTGCCAGCAGTGGACAGGGGGCTAACGAGCAGTACTTC.

This chain uses TRBV11-2 with TRBJ2-1; the match to TRBD2 covers 7 bases. Trimming removed 3 bases from V and 4 bases from J; junction bases left unmatched: 6. This CDR3 region has 15 residues. Per the germline V gene, CDR1 is SGHAT and CDR2 is FQNNGV. CDR3 residues: CASSFGTTRYNEQFF. CDR3 coding DNA: TGTGCCAGCAGCTTTGGGACTACTAGGTACAATGAGCAGTTCTTC.

This chain connects TRBV9 to TRBJ2-3; no reliable D call. The CDR3 is 14 residues long. The V end lost 0 bases, the J end lost 2 bases, and 7 bases lay between the germline ends. The germline V gene has CDR1 SGDLS and CDR2 YYNGEE. The CDR3 here is CASSVGQFTDTQYF. In nucleotides, the CDR3 is TGTGCCAGCAGCGTAGGGCAGTTCACAGATACGCAGTATTTT.

This chain links TRBV11-2 with TRBJ2-2, with 7 bases aligning to TRBD2. Trimming cost V 6 bases and J 5 bases; bases outside gene matches: 6. This CDR3 comprises 14 residues. Germline V gives CDR1 SGHAT, CDR2 FQNNGV. The chain's CDR3 is CASSPQAGTGELFF. CDR3 DNA: TGTGCCAGCAGTCCCCAAGCGGGGACCGGGGAGCTGTTTTTT.

The CDR3 DNA reads TGCGCCAGCAGCCAGAGGGACAGCTACGAGCAGTACTTC. Translation gives CASSQRDSYEQYF. The chain combines TRBV4-1 with TRBJ2-7, with TRBD1 matching 7 bases. CDR1 is MGHRA and CDR2 is YSYEKL in the germline V gene. The V and J ends lost 3 bases and 3 bases, in that order; junction bases with no gene match: 2. CDR3 length: 13 amino acids.

This chain joins TRBV5-1 and TRBJ1-1; TRBD1 matches at 8 bases. After removal of 6 bases from V and 5 bases from J, the junction contained 6 bases not matched to a gene. The CDR3 sequence is 13 residues long. Germline-derived CDR1 and CDR2 are SGHRS and YFSETQ. The CDR3 is CASTPGQATEAFF. Written as DNA, the CDR3 is TGCGCCAGCACCCCGGGACAGGCTACTGAAGCTTTCTTT.

The chain uses TRBV7-6 and TRBJ2-2; TRBD2 matches 7 bases. J gave up 4 bases and V 1 base, and 6 bases lay outside the gene matches. The germline V gene encodes CDR1 SGHVS and CDR2 FNYEAQ. The CDR3 loop spans 16 amino acids. CDR3 protein: CASSLEGTTFTGELFF. As DNA, the CDR3 is TGTGCCAGCAGCTTAGAAGGGACTACCTTCACCGGGGAGCTGTTTTTT.

This clone came up a few times. This chain joins TRBV25-1 and TRBJ1-6, with D unclear. The ends were cut back, 11 bases at V and 5 bases at J, with 13 bases in the middle. The CDR3 totals 13 residues. Per the germline V gene, CDR1 is MGHDK and CDR2 is SYGVNS. The CDR3 region is CAGTRRNNSPLHF. CDR3 nucleotides: TGTGCCGGTACTCGGCGGAATAATTCACCCCTCCACTTT.